This is a list of T cell receptor beta chains from one sample in a study of T cells in Graves' hyperthyroidism and ophthalmopathy. TCRdb re-analysed the multiplex PCR reads in MiXCR, keeping a single row per CDR3 protein. The table has approximately 400,000 distinct CDR3 sequences, roughly 13% seen once; the top ten hold more than 20%. Sequenced input: blood. The receptors were gathered from a man aged 25 to 40 with Graves' hyperthyroidism that later progressed to Graves' ophthalmopathy. Both conserved end residues are part of each CDR3. Each record gives: CDR3 protein, CDR3 DNA, V gene, clone size, D gene, J gene. The D gene is left open where the match is weak. For some rows the clone size is stated as once, few or many, or as a class when expanded; others skip it.

CDR3 protein: CASSSGTGKNEQFF
CDR3 DNA: TGCGCCAGCAGCTCCGGGACTGGCAAGAATGAGCAGTTCTTC
V gene: TRBV5-1
clone size: many
D gene: -
J gene: TRBJ2-1

CDR3 protein: CASSSIQALNTGELFF
CDR3 DNA: TGTGCCAGTAGTAGCATACAGGCCCTGAACACCGGGGAGCTGTTTTTT
V gene: TRBV19
clone size: -
D gene: -
J gene: TRBJ2-2

CDR3 protein: CASRNYGQGYEQYF
CDR3 DNA: TGTGCCAGCAGAAATTATGGACAGGGCTACGAGCAGTACTTC
V gene: TRBV28
clone size: many
D gene: TRBD1
J gene: TRBJ2-7

CDR3 protein: CASSAPGRQHF
CDR3 DNA: TGTGCCAGCAGTGCACCGGGACGACAGCATTTT
V gene: TRBV6-1
clone size: many
D gene: -
J gene: TRBJ1-5

CDR3 protein: CASSHVLDRSGYTF
CDR3 DNA: TGCGCCAGCAGCCACGTCCTAGACAGGAGCGGCTACACCTTC
V gene: TRBV4-1
clone size: -
D gene: -
J gene: TRBJ1-2

CDR3 protein: CASSLTQGSYEQYF
CDR3 DNA: TGTGCCAGCAGCTTAACACAGGGGTCCTACGAGCAGTACTTC
V gene: TRBV11-2
clone size: many
D gene: TRBD1
J gene: TRBJ2-7

CDR3 protein: CASRAPGLDNEQFF
CDR3 DNA: TGTGCCAGCAGGGCCCCGGGACTCGACAATGAGCAGTTCTTC
V gene: TRBV7-3
clone size: many
D gene: -
J gene: TRBJ2-1

CDR3 protein: CASSLVGRPSGGAHTQYF
CDR3 DNA: TGTGCCAGCAGCTTAGTTGGCCGCCCTAGCGGGGGGGCTCATACGCAGTATTTT
V gene: TRBV7-2
clone size: few
D gene: TRBD2
J gene: TRBJ2-3

CDR3 protein: CASSFLLGNALTNEKLFF
CDR3 DNA: TGTGCCAGCAGTTTTTTACTGGGTAATGCCCTTACTAATGAAAAACTGTTTTTT
V gene: TRBV28
clone size: -
D gene: -
J gene: TRBJ1-4

CDR3 protein: CASSPQRGRNNEQFF
CDR3 DNA: TGTGCCAGCTCACCACAGCGGGGGAGAAATAATGAGCAGTTCTTC
V gene: TRBV18
clone size: few
D gene: TRBD2
J gene: TRBJ2-1

CDR3 protein: CASSLSPWDRGNSPLHF
CDR3 DNA: TGTGCCAGCAGCTTATCCCCCTGGGACAGGGGAAATTCACCCCTCCACTTT
V gene: TRBV7-9
clone size: -
D gene: TRBD1
J gene: TRBJ1-6

CDR3 protein: CASSGGRHGYTF
CDR3 DNA: TGTGCCAGCAGCGGGGGACGGCATGGCTACACCTTC
V gene: TRBV5-6
clone size: -
D gene: -
J gene: TRBJ1-2

CDR3 protein: CASSSGSDYNEQFF
CDR3 DNA: TGTGCCAGCAGCTCCGGAAGTGACTACAATGAGCAGTTCTTC
V gene: TRBV7-9
clone size: many
D gene: -
J gene: TRBJ2-1

CDR3 protein: CASSSLGISWELFF
CDR3 DNA: TGTGCCAGTAGTTCCCTCGGTATTTCTTGGGAGCTGTTTTTT
V gene: TRBV19
clone size: -
D gene: -
J gene: TRBJ2-2

CDR3 protein: CSVASGGAGYTF
CDR3 DNA: TGCAGCGTCGCATCAGGGGGCGCTGGCTACACCTTC
V gene: TRBV29-1
clone size: few
D gene: TRBD1
J gene: TRBJ1-2

CDR3 protein: CASSWDRYNEQYF
CDR3 DNA: TGTGCCAGCAGTTGGGACAGGTACAACGAGCAGTACTTC
V gene: TRBV27
clone size: many
D gene: TRBD1
J gene: TRBJ2-7

CDR3 protein: CASSWDFQYLPETQYF
CDR3 DNA: TGCGCCAGCAGCTGGGACTTCCAATATCTCCCGGAGACCCAGTACTTC
V gene: TRBV5-1
clone size: -
D gene: -
J gene: TRBJ2-5

CDR3 protein: CASSRTSGNSYNEQFF
CDR3 DNA: TGTGCCAGCAGCCGGACTAGCGGGAACTCCTACAATGAGCAGTTCTTC
V gene: TRBV11-2
clone size: -
D gene: TRBD2
J gene: TRBJ2-1

CDR3 protein: CASSPLFGGRNTGELFF
CDR3 DNA: TGTGCCAGCAGTCCCCTTTTTGGGGGGCGAAACACCGGGGAGCTGTTTTTT
V gene: TRBV28
clone size: many
D gene: -
J gene: TRBJ2-2

CDR3 protein: CASSPGRFNQPQHF
CDR3 DNA: TGTGCCAGCAGCCCGGGACGATTCAATCAGCCCCAGCATTTT
V gene: TRBV7-8
clone size: many
D gene: -
J gene: TRBJ1-5

CDR3 protein: CATSSGGYNEQFF
CDR3 DNA: TGTGCCACCAGTAGCGGGGGATACAATGAGCAGTTCTTC
V gene: TRBV24-1
clone size: few
D gene: TRBD2
J gene: TRBJ2-1

CDR3 protein: CASSLLAGGTDTQYF
CDR3 DNA: TGTGCCAGCAGCCTACTAGCGGGGGGCACAGATACGCAGTATTTT
V gene: TRBV28
clone size: many
D gene: TRBD2
J gene: TRBJ2-3

CDR3 protein: CSARDDRGGEKLFF
CDR3 DNA: TGCAGTGCTAGAGATGACAGGGGTGGTGAAAAACTGTTTTTT
V gene: TRBV20-1
clone size: -
D gene: TRBD1
J gene: TRBJ1-4

CDR3 protein: CASSPGQRTTNEKLFF
CDR3 DNA: TGTGCCAGCAGCCCGGGACAGAGGACAACTAATGAAAAACTGTTTTTT
V gene: TRBV9
clone size: few
D gene: TRBD1
J gene: TRBJ1-4

CDR3 protein: CAISQSGDEKLFF
CDR3 DNA: TGTGCCATCAGCCAGTCCGGGGATGAAAAACTGTTTTTT
V gene: TRBV10-3
clone size: many
D gene: -
J gene: TRBJ1-4

CDR3 protein: CASSPGVGETQYF
CDR3 DNA: TGTGCCAGCAGTCCGGGGGTCGGGGAGACCCAGTACTTC
V gene: TRBV27
clone size: many
D gene: -
J gene: TRBJ2-5

CDR3 protein: CASRGFTTGYEQYF
CDR3 DNA: TGTGCCAGCAGAGGGTTCACAACGGGCTACGAGCAGTACTTC
V gene: TRBV2
clone size: many
D gene: -
J gene: TRBJ2-7

CDR3 protein: CASSGQINQPQHF
CDR3 DNA: TGTGCCAGCAGCGGACAGATCAATCAGCCCCAGCATTTT
V gene: TRBV28
clone size: many
D gene: -
J gene: TRBJ1-5

CDR3 protein: CASSFGGREGYTF
CDR3 DNA: TGTGCCAGCAGTTTCGGGGGGCGTGAAGGCTACACCTTC
V gene: TRBV28
clone size: many
D gene: -
J gene: TRBJ1-2

CDR3 protein: CASSSQQGGADTQYF
CDR3 DNA: TGTGCCAGCAGTTCCCAACAGGGCGGGGCAGATACGCAGTATTTT
V gene: TRBV12-3/TRBV12-4
clone size: many
D gene: -
J gene: TRBJ2-3

CDR3 protein: CASSLAERASGNTIYF
CDR3 DNA: TGTGCCAGCAGCTTAGCGGAAAGGGCCTCTGGAAACACCATATATTTT
V gene: TRBV7-8
clone size: many
D gene: -
J gene: TRBJ1-3

CDR3 protein: CASTNTGLSARFAFMNTEAFF
CDR3 DNA: TGTGCCAGCACCAATACCGGGTTGTCAGCGCGATTTGCCTTCATGAACACTGAAGCTTTCTTT
V gene: TRBV6-2/TRBV6-3
clone size: many
D gene: -
J gene: TRBJ1-1

CDR3 protein: CSARGASDVTYEQYF
CDR3 DNA: TGCAGTGCTAGAGGGGCTAGCGACGTAACCTACGAGCAGTACTTC
V gene: TRBV20-1
clone size: -
D gene: -
J gene: TRBJ2-7

CDR3 protein: CASSPPRGSPDNEQFF
CDR3 DNA: TGTGCCAGCAGTCCCCCGCGGGGGAGCCCCGACAATGAGCAGTTCTTC
V gene: TRBV7-9
clone size: -
D gene: TRBD2
J gene: TRBJ2-1

CDR3 protein: CAISDSSSVYSGNTIYF
CDR3 DNA: TGTGCCATCAGTGACTCCTCAAGCGTATACTCTGGAAACACCATATATTTT
V gene: TRBV10-3
clone size: -
D gene: -
J gene: TRBJ1-3

CDR3 protein: CASSLDPGGFNYGYTF
CDR3 DNA: TGCGCCAGCAGCTTGGACCCTGGAGGGTTTAACTATGGCTACACCTTC
V gene: TRBV5-1
clone size: few
D gene: -
J gene: TRBJ1-2

CDR3 protein: CSASRLAGYEQYF
CDR3 DNA: TGCAGTGCTAGTAGGCTAGCGGGGTACGAGCAGTACTTC
V gene: TRBV20-1
clone size: many
D gene: TRBD2
J gene: TRBJ2-7

CDR3 protein: CASSPQLDSNSPLHF
CDR3 DNA: TGCGCCAGCAGCCCTCAGCTGGACAGCAATTCACCCCTCCACTTT
V gene: TRBV5-1
clone size: many
D gene: -
J gene: TRBJ1-6

CDR3 protein: CSGRTSGRISGNEQFF
CDR3 DNA: TGCAGCGGAAGGACTAGCGGGAGAATATCTGGGAATGAGCAGTTCTTC
V gene: TRBV29-1
clone size: -
D gene: TRBD2
J gene: TRBJ2-1

CDR3 protein: CASSLESHNGQFF
CDR3 DNA: TGTGCCAGCAGCTTAGAGTCTCACAATGGGCAGTTCTTC
V gene: TRBV11-2
clone size: few
D gene: -
J gene: TRBJ2-1

CDR3 protein: CSANDGVETQYF
CDR3 DNA: TGCAGTGCTAATGACGGGGTGGAGACCCAGTACTTC
V gene: TRBV20-1
clone size: once
D gene: -
J gene: TRBJ2-5

CDR3 protein: CASSSFKGGVETQYF
CDR3 DNA: TGTGCCAGCAGCTCATTTAAGGGGGGTGTGGAGACCCAGTACTTC
V gene: TRBV11-2
clone size: many
D gene: -
J gene: TRBJ2-5

CDR3 protein: CASSLAGSRSYNEQFF
CDR3 DNA: TGTGCCAGCAGCTTAGCGGGCAGTCGATCCTACAATGAGCAGTTCTTC
V gene: TRBV11-2
clone size: many
D gene: -
J gene: TRBJ2-1

CDR3 protein: CSATRGADTQYF
CDR3 DNA: TGCAGTGCTACCCGGGGGGCAGATACGCAGTATTTT
V gene: TRBV20-1
clone size: -
D gene: TRBD2
J gene: TRBJ2-3

CDR3 protein: CASRTGSRKLFF
CDR3 DNA: TGTGCCAGCAGGACAGGGTCTAGAAAACTGTTTTTT
V gene: TRBV28
clone size: many
D gene: TRBD1
J gene: TRBJ1-4

CDR3 protein: CASSSLDRSGGNTIYF
CDR3 DNA: TGTGCCAGCAGCTCCCTCGACAGAAGCGGTGGAAACACCATATATTTT
V gene: TRBV7-2
clone size: -
D gene: -
J gene: TRBJ1-3

CDR3 protein: CSAIRAYSYNEQFF
CDR3 DNA: TGCAGTGCAATCAGGGCCTACTCCTACAATGAGCAGTTCTTC
V gene: TRBV20-1
clone size: few
D gene: -
J gene: TRBJ2-1

CDR3 protein: CASSRDRVAKNIQYF
CDR3 DNA: TGTGCCAGCAGTAGGGACAGGGTAGCCAAAAACATTCAGTACTTC
V gene: TRBV27
clone size: many
D gene: TRBD1
J gene: TRBJ2-4

CDR3 protein: CASSLNAGNQPQHF
CDR3 DNA: TGTGCCAGCAGCCTCAATGCGGGCAATCAGCCCCAGCATTTT
V gene: TRBV3-1
clone size: many
D gene: -
J gene: TRBJ1-5

CDR3 protein: CASSPRLLASPQHF
CDR3 DNA: TGTGCCAGCAGTCCACGACTACTGGCCTCGCCCCAGCATTTT
V gene: TRBV12-3/TRBV12-4
clone size: many
D gene: -
J gene: TRBJ1-5

CDR3 protein: CASAPEWGTEAFF
CDR3 DNA: TGTGCTAGTGCCCCCGAGTGGGGCACTGAAGCTTTCTTT
V gene: TRBV12-5
clone size: many
D gene: -
J gene: TRBJ1-1

CDR3 protein: CASSSAGTDAYEQYF
CDR3 DNA: TGTGCCAGCAGTTCCGCCGGGACAGATGCCTACGAGCAGTACTTC
V gene: TRBV27
clone size: many
D gene: TRBD1
J gene: TRBJ2-7

CDR3 protein: CASSPGYMNTEAFF
CDR3 DNA: TGTGCCAGCTCACCGGGTTACATGAACACTGAAGCTTTCTTT
V gene: TRBV18
clone size: many
D gene: -
J gene: TRBJ1-1

CDR3 protein: CASSFKGNQPQHF
CDR3 DNA: TGTGCCAGCAGCTTTAAGGGGAATCAGCCCCAGCATTTT
V gene: TRBV11-2
clone size: many
D gene: -
J gene: TRBJ1-5

CDR3 protein: CASSGQGVYNSPLHF
CDR3 DNA: TGTGCCAGCAGCGGGCAGGGAGTCTATAATTCACCCCTCCACTTT
V gene: TRBV9
clone size: -
D gene: -
J gene: TRBJ1-6